This record covers a single TCR beta chain. The antigen is not known. The read halts 3 residues ahead of the CDR3 end, with the missing end drawn from the germline J gene. The CDR3 consists of 17 residues. CDR1 is PRHDT and CDR2 is FYEKMQ in the germline V gene (reference sequence). Trimming at V came to 1 base and at J to 7 bases, leaving 9 bases not matched to a gene. This sample is part of a study of T cells in women clearing cervical HPV infection. Study as a whole: Cases' blood sampling followed lesion detection by median about 150 days (90 to 200). HLA type stays a possible confounder, typing being limited.

Whole-study findings and limits: Cases carried less TRBV6-7 than controls: about 0.1% versus 0.15%.

Here immunoSEQ multiplex PCR was the method, and the copy in TCRdb shows in-frame clones only, minus some. The sample has more than 20,000 clones. The sequenced sample consisted of blood buffy coat. This TCR derives from a woman aged 18-69 years with a cervical HPV16 infection that either progressed to CIN3+ or cleared (not recorded which). The rearrangement links TRBV13 to TRBJ2-1, with 11 positions matching TRBD2. The CDR3 reads CASSLVGLAGGGNEQFF. Partial CDR3 DNA: TGTGCCAGCAGCTTAGTTGGGCTAGCGGGAGGAGGGAATGAG.